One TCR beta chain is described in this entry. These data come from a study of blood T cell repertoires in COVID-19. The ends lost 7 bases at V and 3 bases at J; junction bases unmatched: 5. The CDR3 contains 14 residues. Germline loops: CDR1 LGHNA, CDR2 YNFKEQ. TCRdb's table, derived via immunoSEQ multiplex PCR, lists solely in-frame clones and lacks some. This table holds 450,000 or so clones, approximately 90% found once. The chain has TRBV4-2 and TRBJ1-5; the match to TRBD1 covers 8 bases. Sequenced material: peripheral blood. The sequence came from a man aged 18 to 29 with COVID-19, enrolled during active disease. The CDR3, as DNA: TGTGCCAGCAACGACAGGGGTCACAATCAGCCCCAGCATTTT. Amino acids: CASNDRGHNQPQHF.